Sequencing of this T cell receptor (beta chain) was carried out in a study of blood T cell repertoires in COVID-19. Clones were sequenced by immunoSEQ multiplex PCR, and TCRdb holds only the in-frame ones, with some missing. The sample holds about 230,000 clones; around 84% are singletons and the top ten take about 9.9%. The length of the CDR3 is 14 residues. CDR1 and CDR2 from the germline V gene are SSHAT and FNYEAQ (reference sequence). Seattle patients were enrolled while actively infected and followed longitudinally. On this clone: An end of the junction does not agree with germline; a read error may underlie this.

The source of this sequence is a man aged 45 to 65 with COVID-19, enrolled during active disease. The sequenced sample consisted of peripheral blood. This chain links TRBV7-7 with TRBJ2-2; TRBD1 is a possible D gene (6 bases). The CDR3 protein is CASSSDPGVGELFF. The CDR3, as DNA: TGTGCTAGCAGCTCCGATCCAGGGGTCGGGGAGCTGTTTTTT.